This TCR beta chain was retrieved from a study of response to subunit inactivated influenza vaccine. Points from the study as a whole: T cells newly recruited by each seasonal influenza vaccination are few, the authors suggested.

Ten or more counts support this clonotype. What it recognizes is unknown. The CDR3 covers 15 residues. CDR1 and CDR2 from the germline V gene are MNHEY and SVGAGI. Deletions cut 7 bases from V and 0 bases from J, with 12 bases between. TCRdb reprocessed the RT-PCR reads via MiXCR and lists one record per CDR3 protein. The table has around 540,000 distinct CDR3 sequences, 12% seen once; the top ten hold roughly 10%. The rearrangement links TRBV6-5 to TRBJ2-2; tentative D call: TRBD2 (5 bases). The origin of this receptor is a man between 45 and 60 years old who received an inactivated influenza vaccine. The specimen was PBMCs from blood, collected on the day of vaccination. CDR3 sequence: CASTSPGTNTGELFF. CDR3 DNA: TGTGCCAGCACTTCCCCGGGGACGAACACCGGGGAGCTGTTTTTT.